This T cell receptor beta chain was recovered during a study of T-cell memory formation after mild COVID-19. Study at large: In these data, TCR clusters were largely donor specific. Study conclusions and caveats: Among CD4+ contracting clones, most were CM and EM, and CD8+ ones EMRA.

This clonotype was picked up a small number of times. Its specificity is unknown. TCRdb re-called the 5' RACE reads through MiXCR, storing one row per CDR3 protein. The table shows some 250,000 distinct CDR3 sequences, with 9.4% occurring only once. V lost 6 bases to trimming and J lost 3 bases, with 12 bases between them. This CDR3 comprises 13 residues. CDR1 is SNHLY, CDR2 FYNNEI, per germline. The chain is built from TRBV2 and TRBJ2-7; D may be TRBD1 (6 bases). Source material: PBMCs or a T cell subset sorted from them (not recorded which). The sequence derives from a man in his late teens or twenties who had mild COVID-19 (a few samples of this study predate the infection). Cell type and time point are not known. The CDR3 nucleotides are TGTGCCAGCAGGGCCAGGGGCGACTACGAGCAGTACTTC. Its protein product is CASRARGDYEQYF.